This T cell receptor beta chain was found in a study of T cells in localized non-small cell lung cancer. Points from the study as a whole: Uninvolved adjacent lung showed peak T cell clonality, exceeding tumor.

To note about this clone: Its cognate antigen is unknown.

Produced via immunoSEQ multiplex PCR; TCRdb's table is partial and in-frame only. This repertoire shows approximately 28,000 clones, about 90% found once; its top ten account for approximately 3.9%. The CDR3 runs to 15 residues. Looked up from germline, CDR1 is MNHNY and CDR2 is SVGAGI (reference sequence). J lost 2 bases, V lost 5 bases, and 8 bases had no gene match. The receptor was isolated from a woman aged 40 to 75 with stage III lung adenocarcinoma. The sample consisted of peripheral blood mononuclear cells, taken before any cancer treatment. The rearrangement uses TRBV6-6 and TRBJ2-7, with 8 bases fitting TRBD1. The CDR3 DNA is TGTGCCAGCAGTACCACAGGGGGTTATCCCTACGAGCAGTACTTC. Protein product: CASSTTGGYPYEQYF.